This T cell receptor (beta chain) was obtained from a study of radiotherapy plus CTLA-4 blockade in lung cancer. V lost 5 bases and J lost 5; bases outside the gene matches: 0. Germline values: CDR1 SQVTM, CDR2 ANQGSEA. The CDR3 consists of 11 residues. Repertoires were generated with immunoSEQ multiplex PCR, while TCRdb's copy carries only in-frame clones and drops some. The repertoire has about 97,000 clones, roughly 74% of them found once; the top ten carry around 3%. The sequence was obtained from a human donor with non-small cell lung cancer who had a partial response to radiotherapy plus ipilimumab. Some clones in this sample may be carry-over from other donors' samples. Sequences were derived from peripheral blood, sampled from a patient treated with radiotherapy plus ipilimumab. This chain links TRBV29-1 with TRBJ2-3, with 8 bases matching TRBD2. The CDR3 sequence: CSVTSGDTQYF. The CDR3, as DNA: TGCAGCGTTACTAGCGGAGATACGCAGTATTTT.